This T cell receptor beta chain was captured by sequencing in a study of Graves' ophthalmopathy and Graves' hyperthyroidism. Study-level points and caveats: Prediction of ophthalmopathy progression reached roughly 70% sensitivity and approximately 74% specificity.

Germline assignment: CDR1 SGHTA and CDR2 FQGTGA. The CDR3 is made up of 16 amino acids. V shed 6 bases and J 3 bases; nucleotides not matched to a gene: 14. This clonotype was seen ten or more times. What it recognizes is unknown. Using RNA transcripts, the TCR beta CDR3 regions were amplified. HTBI primers were used in a first-round RT-PCR, which preceded a second-round multiplex PCR. TCRdb analysed the multiplex PCR reads with MiXCR anew, one entry per CDR3 protein. The table lists roughly 400,000 distinct CDR3 sequences, about a sixth of them singletons. Where ophthalmopathy was absent within 18 months of follow-up, hyperthyroidism was stable. The study recruited hyperthyroidism patients aged 18 to 65 who were newly diagnosed, under 2 months' duration.

This chain uses TRBV7-3 with TRBJ2-7; 7 bases line up with TRBD1. Sequences were obtained from peripheral blood. The origin of this receptor is an adult woman with stable Graves' hyperthyroidism. Here the CDR3 reads CASSHQGGLQSYEQYF. CDR3 coding DNA: TGTGCCAGCAGTCACCAAGGGGGCCTACAGAGCTACGAGCAGTACTTC. The full variable domain, in which reference TRBV7-3 and TRBJ2-7 provide the parts outside the CDR3, is GAGVSQTPSNKVTEKGKYVELRCDPISGHTALYWYRQSLGQGPEFLIYFQGTGAADDSGLPNDRFFAVRPEGSVSTLKIQRTERGDSAVYLCASSHQGGLQSYEQYFGPGTRLTVT.